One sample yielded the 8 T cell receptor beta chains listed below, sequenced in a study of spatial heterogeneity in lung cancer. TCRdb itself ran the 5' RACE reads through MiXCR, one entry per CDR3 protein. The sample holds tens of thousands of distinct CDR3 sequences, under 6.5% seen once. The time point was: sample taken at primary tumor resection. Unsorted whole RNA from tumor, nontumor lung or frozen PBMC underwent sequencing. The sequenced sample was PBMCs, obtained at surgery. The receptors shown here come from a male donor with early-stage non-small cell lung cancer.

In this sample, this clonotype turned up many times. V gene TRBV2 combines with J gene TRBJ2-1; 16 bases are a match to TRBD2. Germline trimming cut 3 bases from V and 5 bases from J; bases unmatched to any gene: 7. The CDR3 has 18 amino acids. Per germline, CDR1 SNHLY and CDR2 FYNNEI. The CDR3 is CASSEGLAGGPPNNEQFF. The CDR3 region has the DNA TGTGCCAGCAGTGAGGGACTAGCGGGGGGGCCCCCTAACAATGAGCAGTTCTTC.

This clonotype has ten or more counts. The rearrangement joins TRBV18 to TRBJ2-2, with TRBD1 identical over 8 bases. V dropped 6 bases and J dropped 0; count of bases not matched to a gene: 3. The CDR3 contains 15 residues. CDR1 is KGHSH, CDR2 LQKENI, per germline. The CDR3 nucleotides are TGTGCCAGCTCTGGACAGGGAGCGAACACCGGGGAGCTGTTTTTT. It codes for CASSGQGANTGELFF.

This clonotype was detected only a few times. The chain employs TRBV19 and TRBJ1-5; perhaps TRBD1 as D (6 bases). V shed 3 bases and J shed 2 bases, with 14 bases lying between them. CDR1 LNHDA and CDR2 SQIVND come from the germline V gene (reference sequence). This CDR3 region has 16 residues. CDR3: CASSIYQGGGNQPQHF. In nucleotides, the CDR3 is TGTGCCAGTAGTATCTATCAAGGGGGTGGCAATCAGCCCCAGCATTTT.

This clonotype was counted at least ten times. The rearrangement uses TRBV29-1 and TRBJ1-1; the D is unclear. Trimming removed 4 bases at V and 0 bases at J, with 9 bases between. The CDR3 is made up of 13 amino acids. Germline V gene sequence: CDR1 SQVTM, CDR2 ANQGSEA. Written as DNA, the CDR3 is TGCAGCGTTGTTAAGGTGCTGAACACTGAAGCTTTCTTT. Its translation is CSVVKVLNTEAFF.

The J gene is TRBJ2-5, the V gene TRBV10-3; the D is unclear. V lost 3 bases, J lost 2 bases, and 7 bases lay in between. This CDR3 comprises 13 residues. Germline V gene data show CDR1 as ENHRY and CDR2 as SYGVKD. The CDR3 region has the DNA TGTGCCATCAGTGACATGGTACAAGAGACCCAGTACTTC. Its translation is CAISDMVQETQYF.

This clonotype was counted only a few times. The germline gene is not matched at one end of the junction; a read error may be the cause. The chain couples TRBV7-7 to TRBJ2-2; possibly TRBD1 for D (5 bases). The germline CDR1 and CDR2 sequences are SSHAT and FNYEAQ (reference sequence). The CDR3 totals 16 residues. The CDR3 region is CASSRLETANTGELFF. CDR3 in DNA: TGTGCTAGCAGCCGCCTTGAGACAGCGAACACCGGGGAGCTGTTTTTT.

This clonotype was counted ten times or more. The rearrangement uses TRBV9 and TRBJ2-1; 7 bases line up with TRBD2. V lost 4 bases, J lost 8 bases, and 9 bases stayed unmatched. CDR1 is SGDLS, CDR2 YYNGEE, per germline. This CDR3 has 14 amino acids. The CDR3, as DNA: TGTGCCAGCAGCACCCGACTAGCTCGAGATGAGCAGTTCTTC. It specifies CASSTRLARDEQFF.

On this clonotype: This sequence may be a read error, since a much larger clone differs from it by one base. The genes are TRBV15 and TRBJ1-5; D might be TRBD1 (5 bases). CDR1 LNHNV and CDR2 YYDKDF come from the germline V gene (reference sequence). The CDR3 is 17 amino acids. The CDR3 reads CDTSSARGGRVGQPQHF. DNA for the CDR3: TGTGACACCAGCAGTGCTCGGGGCGGGAGAGTAGGCCAGCCCCAGCATTTT. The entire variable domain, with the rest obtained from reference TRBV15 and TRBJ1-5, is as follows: DAMVIQNPRYQVTQFGKPVTLSCSQTLNHNVMYWYQQKSSQAPKLLFHYYDKDFNNEADTPDNFQSRRPNTSFCFLDIRSPGLGDTAMYLCDTSSARGGRVGQPQHFGDGTRLSIL.